This T cell receptor beta chain is from a study of control samples from healthy donors and cancer patients (dated by TCRdb to the early 2020s). Points on this clone: No cognate antigen has been identified for it. The sample holds no much larger clone one base away, and base qualities are not on file.

Its CDR3 holds 13 amino acids, cysteine through phenylalanine. The sequence is cut down to CDR3 DNA, 39 bases in frame from base 1. Based on the germline V gene, the CDR1 and CDR2 sequences are SGHDT and YYEEEE. V is reduced by 4 bases and J by 1 base, leaving a spacing of 8 bases between them. Libraries were made using the immunoSEQ multiplex PCR assay. TCRdb mirrors the immuneACCESS table, restricted to in-frame sequences. Some clones are absent from its copies; in checked studies, under half trace to an unresolved V gene, and the reason for the others is unknown. The sample contains about 140,000 clones, 85% to 95% of them found a single time. Around 13% of the sample is held by the ten biggest clonotypes.

The origin of this receptor is a man aged 40-49 years in good health. The chain joins TRBV5-6 to TRBJ2-5; the D gene is not confidently resolved. Specimen: blood. The CDR3 region has the sequence CASSARAQETQYF. The sequence in DNA is TGTGCCAGCAGCGCCCGGGCCCAAGAGACCCAGTACTTC.